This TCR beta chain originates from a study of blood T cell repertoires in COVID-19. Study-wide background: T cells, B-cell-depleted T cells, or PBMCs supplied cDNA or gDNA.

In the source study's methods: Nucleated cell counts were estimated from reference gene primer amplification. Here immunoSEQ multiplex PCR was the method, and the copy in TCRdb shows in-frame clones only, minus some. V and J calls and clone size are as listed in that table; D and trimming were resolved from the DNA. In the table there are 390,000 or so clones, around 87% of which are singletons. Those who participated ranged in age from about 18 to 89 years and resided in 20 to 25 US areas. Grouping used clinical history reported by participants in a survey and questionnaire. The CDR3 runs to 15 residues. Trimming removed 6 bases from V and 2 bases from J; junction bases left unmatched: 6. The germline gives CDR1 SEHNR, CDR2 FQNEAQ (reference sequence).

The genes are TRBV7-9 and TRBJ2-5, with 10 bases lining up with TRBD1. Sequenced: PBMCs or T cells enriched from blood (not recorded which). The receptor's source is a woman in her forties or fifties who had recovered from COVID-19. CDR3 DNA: TGTGCCAGCAGTCTCTGGGACAGGGGTCAAGAGACCCAGTACTTC. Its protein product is CASSLWDRGQETQYF.